These T cell receptor beta chains were read from a single sample in a study of control samples from healthy donors and cancer patients. Assay used: immunoSEQ multiplex PCR; TCRdb lists only in-frame clones, some missing. The table shows roughly 370,000 clones, with more than 80% occurring only once. Sequencing was performed on PBMCs. The receptor source for this set is a middle-aged man with head and neck cancer. Each CDR3 is given with its conserved first and last residue. Size is omitted from some rows. Given values are once, few, many or a class for expanded clones.

TRBV27,NA,CASSLQGPLDTQYF
TRBV5-6,NA,CASSLWGSQSSYEQYF
TRBV2,NA,CASSERIGTRSMNEQFF
TRBV5-6,NA,CASSLGTSMETQYF
TRBV29-1,NA,CSVEGGQASRDYGYTF
TRBV3-1/TRBV3-2,NA,CASSQPQGLAIYEQYF
TRBV24-1,NA,CATSDPGTGVEKLFF
TRBV5-5,NA,CASSVEWEDPNTEAFF
TRBV11-2,NA,CASSLDGTVLTYEQYF
TRBV19,NA,CASSPNRATDTQYF
TRBV6-5,NA,CASSYSGLAGDYEQYF
TRBV30,few,CAWSAPDRGEFGYTF
TRBV9,NA,CASSQGGSSYNEQFF
TRBV3-1/TRBV3-2,NA,CASSQEPANTEAFF
TRBV9,NA,CASSPGQGLNYGYTF
TRBV7-2,NA,CASSLVMSSTDTQYF
TRBV5-4,few,CASSQTRGGLGAETQYF
TRBV5-6,NA,CASSLGGAQYF
TRBV4-1,once,CASSQEGFGGANQPQHF
TRBV15,NA,CATSSEPANYGYTF
TRBV19,NA,CASSAQGDRYNEQFF
TRBV5-5,NA,CASSLNRASNTEAFF
TRBV25-1,NA,CASSGTGRDTEAFF
TRBV6-5,once,CASSYSDPVGETQYF
TRBV7-2,NA,CASSPLQQGNSPLHF
TRBV5-5,NA,CASSLQSPMSVEKLFF